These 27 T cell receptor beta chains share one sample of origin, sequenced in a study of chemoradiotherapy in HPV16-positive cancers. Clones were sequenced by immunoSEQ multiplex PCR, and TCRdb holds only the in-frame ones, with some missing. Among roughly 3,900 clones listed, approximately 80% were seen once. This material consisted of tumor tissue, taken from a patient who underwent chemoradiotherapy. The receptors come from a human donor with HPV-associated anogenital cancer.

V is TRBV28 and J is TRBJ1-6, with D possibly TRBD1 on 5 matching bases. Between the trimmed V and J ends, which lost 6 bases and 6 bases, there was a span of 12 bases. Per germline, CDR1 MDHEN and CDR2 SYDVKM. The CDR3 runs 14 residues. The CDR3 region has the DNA TGTGCCAGCAGACTCGAGGGGCCTAATTCACCCCTCCACTTT. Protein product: CASRLEGPNSPLHF.

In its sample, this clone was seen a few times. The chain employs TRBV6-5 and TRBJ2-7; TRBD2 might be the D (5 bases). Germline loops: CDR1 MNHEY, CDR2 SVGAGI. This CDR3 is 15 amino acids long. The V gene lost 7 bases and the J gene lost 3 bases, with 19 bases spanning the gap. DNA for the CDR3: TGTGCCAGCAAACTAGATTATGGGGTGCTCTACGAGCAGTACTTC. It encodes CASKLDYGVLYEQYF.

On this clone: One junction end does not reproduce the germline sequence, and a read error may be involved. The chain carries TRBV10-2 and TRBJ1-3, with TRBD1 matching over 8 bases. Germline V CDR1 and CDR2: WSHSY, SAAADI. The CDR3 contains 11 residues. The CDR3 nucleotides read TGCGCCAGCAGTGAGTCGGGACAGGTGCATTTT. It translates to CASSESGQVHF.

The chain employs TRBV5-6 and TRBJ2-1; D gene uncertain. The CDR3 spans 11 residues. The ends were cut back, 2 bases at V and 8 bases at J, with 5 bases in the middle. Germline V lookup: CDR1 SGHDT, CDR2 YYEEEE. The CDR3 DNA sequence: TGTGCCAGCAGCTTTTTCGATGAGCAGTTCTTC. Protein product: CASSFFDEQFF. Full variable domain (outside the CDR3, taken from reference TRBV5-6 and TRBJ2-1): DAGVTQSPTHLIKTRGQQVTLRCSPKSGHDTVSWYQQALGQGPQFIFQYYEEEERQRGNFPDRFSGHQFPNYSSELNVNALLLGDSALYLCASSFFDEQFFGPGTRLTVL.

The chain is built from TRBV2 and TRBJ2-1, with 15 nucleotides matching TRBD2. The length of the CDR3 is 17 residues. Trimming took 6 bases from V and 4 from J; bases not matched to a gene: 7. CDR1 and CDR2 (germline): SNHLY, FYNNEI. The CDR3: CASRLGLAGGPYNEQFF. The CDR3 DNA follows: TGTGCCAGCAGGCTGGGACTAGCGGGAGGACCTTACAATGAGCAGTTCTTC.

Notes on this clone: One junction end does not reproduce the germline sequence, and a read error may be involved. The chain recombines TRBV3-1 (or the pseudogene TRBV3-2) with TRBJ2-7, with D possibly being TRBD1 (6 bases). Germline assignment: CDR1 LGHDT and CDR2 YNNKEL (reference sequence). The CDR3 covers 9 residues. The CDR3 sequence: CPGHLEQYF. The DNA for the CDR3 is TGCCCGGGACATCTTGAGCAGTACTTC.

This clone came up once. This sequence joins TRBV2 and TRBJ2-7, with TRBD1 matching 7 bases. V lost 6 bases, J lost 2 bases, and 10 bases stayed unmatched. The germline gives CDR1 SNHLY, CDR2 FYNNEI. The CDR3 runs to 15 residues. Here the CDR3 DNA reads TGTGCCAGCAGGAAACAGGGGCCAGAGACCTACGAGCAGTACTTC. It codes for CASRKQGPETYEQYF. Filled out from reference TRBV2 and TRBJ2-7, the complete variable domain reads EPEVTQTPSHQVTQMGQEVILRCVPISNHLYFYWYRQILGQKVEFLVSFYNNEISEKSEIFDDQFSVERPDGSNFTLKIRSTKLEDSAMYFCASRKQGPETYEQYFGPGTRLTVT.

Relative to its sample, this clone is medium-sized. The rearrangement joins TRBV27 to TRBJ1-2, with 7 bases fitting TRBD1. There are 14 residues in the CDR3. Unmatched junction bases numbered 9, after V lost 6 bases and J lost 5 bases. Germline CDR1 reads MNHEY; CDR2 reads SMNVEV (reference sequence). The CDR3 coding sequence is TGTGCCAGCAGGGGCAGGGACAGCCGATATGGCTACACCTTC. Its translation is CASRGRDSRYGYTF.

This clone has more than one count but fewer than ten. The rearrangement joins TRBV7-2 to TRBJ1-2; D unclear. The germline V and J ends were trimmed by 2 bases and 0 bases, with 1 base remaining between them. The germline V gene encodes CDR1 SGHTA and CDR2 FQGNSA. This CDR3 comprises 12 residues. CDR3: CASSLPNYGYTF. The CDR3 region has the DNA TGTGCCAGCAGCTTACCTAACTATGGCTACACCTTC.

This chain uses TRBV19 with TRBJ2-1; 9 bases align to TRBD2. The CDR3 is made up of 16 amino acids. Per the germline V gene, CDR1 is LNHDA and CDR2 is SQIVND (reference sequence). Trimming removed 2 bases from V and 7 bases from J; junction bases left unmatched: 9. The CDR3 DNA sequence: TGTGCCAGTAGTATACAGCGGGGGGCTTCAGGGAATGAGCAGTTCTTC. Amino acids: CASSIQRGASGNEQFF.

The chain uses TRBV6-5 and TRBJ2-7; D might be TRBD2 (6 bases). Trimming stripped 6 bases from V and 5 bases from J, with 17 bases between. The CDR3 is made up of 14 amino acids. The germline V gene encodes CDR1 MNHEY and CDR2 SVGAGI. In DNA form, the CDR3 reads TGTGCCAGCAGGATGGGATTAGCGGAACACGAGCAGTACTTC. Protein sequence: CASRMGLAEHEQYF.

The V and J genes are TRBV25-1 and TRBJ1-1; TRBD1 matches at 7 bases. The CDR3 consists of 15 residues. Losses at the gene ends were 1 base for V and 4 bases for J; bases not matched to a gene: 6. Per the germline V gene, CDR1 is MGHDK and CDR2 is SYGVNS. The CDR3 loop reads CASSESRSGGTEAFF. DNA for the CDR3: TGTGCCAGCAGTGAATCCCGGTCAGGGGGCACTGAAGCTTTCTTT. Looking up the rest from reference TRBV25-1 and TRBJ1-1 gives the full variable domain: EADIYQTPRYLVIGTGKKITLECSQTMGHDKMYWYQQDPGMELHLIHYSYGVNSTEKGDLSSESTVSRIRTEHFPLTLESARPSHTSQYLCASSESRSGGTEAFFGQGTRLTVV.

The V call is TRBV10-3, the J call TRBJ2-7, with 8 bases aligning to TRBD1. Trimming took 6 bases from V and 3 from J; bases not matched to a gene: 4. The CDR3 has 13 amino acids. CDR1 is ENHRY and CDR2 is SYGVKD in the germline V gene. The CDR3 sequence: CAIRGQESYEQYF. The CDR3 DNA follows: TGTGCCATCAGGGGACAGGAAAGCTACGAGCAGTACTTC.

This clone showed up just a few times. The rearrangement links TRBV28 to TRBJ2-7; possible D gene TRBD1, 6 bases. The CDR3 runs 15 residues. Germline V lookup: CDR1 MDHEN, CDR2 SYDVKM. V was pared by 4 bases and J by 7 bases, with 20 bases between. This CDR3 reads CASSSPGQKSREQYF. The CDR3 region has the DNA TGTGCCAGCAGTTCCCCGGGACAAAAAAGCCGGGAGCAGTACTTC.

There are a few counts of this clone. CDR3 nucleotides: TGTGCCAGCAGCGTAGAGGGTCAGGCCTCCTACGAGCAGTACTTC. It translates to CASSVEGQASYEQYF. This sequence joins TRBV9 and TRBJ2-7; no definite D call. Germline V gene data show CDR1 as SGDLS and CDR2 as YYNGEE. V was pared by 0 bases and J by 0 bases, with 10 bases between. The CDR3 is 15 residues long.

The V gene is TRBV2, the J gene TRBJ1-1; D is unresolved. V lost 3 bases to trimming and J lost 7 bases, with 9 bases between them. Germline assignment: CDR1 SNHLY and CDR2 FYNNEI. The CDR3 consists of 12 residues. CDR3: CASSDSWNEAFF. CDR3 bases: TGTGCCAGCAGTGATTCGTGGAATGAAGCTTTCTTT.

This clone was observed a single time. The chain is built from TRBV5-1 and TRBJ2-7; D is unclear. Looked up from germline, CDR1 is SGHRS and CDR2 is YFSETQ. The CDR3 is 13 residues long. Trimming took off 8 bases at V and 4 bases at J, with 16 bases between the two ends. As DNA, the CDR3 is TGCGCCAGTACGCCGGGCAACCAGTACGAGCAGTACTTC. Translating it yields CASTPGNQYEQYF.

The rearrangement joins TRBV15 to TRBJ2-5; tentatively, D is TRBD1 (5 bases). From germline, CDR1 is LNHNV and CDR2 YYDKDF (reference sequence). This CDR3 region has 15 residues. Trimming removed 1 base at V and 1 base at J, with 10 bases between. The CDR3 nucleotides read TGTGCCACCAGCAGAGTGGACAAGATCCAAGAGACCCAGTACTTC. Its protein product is CATSRVDKIQETQYF.

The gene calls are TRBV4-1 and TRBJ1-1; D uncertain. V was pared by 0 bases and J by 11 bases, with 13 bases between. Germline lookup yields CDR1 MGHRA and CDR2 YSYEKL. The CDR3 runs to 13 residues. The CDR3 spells CASSQESPGIAFF. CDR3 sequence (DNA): TGCGCCAGCAGCCAAGAATCCCCCGGGATCGCTTTCTTT.

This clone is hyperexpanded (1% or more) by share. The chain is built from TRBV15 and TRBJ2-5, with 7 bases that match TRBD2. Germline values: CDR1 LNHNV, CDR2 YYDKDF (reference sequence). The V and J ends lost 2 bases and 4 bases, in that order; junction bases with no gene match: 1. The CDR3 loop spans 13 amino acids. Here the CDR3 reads CATSRLAGETQYF. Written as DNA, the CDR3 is TGTGCCACCAGCAGATTAGCGGGAGAGACCCAGTACTTC.

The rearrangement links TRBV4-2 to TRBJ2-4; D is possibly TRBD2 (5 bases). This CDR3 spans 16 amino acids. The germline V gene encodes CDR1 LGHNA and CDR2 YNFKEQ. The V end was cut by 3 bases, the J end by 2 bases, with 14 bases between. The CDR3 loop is CASSQELLVPKNIQYF. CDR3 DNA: TGTGCCAGCAGCCAGGAACTACTAGTGCCCAAAAACATTCAGTACTTC.

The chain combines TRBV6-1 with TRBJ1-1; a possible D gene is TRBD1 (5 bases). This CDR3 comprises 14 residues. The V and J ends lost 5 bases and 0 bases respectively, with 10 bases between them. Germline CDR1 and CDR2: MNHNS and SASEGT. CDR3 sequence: CASSMGRVNTEAFF. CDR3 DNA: TGTGCCAGCAGTATGGGACGGGTGAACACTGAAGCTTTCTTT.

The CDR3 nucleotides are TGTGCCAGCGCAGACAGAACCGGACAGCCCCAGCATTTT. Residues: CASADRTGQPQHF. This chain uses TRBV27 with TRBJ1-5, with D possibly being TRBD1 (5 bases). The V and J ends lost 8 bases and 7 bases respectively, with 15 bases between them. Looked up from germline, CDR1 is MNHEY and CDR2 is SMNVEV (reference sequence). The CDR3 is made up of 13 amino acids.

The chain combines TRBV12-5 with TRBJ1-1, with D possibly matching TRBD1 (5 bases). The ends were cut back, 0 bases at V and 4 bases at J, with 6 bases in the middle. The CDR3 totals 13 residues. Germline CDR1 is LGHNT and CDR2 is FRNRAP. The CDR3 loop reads CASGLVTGTEAFF. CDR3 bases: TGTGCTAGTGGTTTGGTAACAGGCACTGAAGCTTTCTTT.

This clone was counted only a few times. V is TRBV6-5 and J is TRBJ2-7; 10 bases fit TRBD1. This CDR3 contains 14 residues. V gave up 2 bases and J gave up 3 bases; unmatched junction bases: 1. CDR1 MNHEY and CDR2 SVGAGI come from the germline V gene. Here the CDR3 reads CASSYRDRGYEQYF. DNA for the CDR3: TGTGCCAGCAGTTACCGGGACAGGGGCTACGAGCAGTACTTC.

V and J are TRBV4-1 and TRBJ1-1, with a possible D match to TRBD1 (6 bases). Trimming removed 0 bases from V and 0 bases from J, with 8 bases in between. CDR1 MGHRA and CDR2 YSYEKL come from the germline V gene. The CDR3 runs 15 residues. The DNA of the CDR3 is TGCGCCAGCAGCCAAGAGGGGGCCATGAACACTGAAGCTTTCTTT. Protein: CASSQEGAMNTEAFF.

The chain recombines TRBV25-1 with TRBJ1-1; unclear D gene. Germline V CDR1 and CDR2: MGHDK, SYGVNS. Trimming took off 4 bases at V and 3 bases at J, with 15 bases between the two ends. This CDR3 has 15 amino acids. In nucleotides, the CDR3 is TGTGCCAGCAGTGGGGCCTGGCAGGAGGACACTGAAGCTTTCTTT. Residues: CASSGAWQEDTEAFF.